This TCR beta chain was found in a study of blood T cell repertoires in COVID-19. The germline V gene has CDR1 SGHRS and CDR2 YFSETQ. The V segment lost 7 bases and the J segment 1 base; nucleotides outside the gene matches: 10. The CDR3 has 16 residues. Using immunoSEQ multiplex PCR, the repertoire was profiled, and TCRdb retains in-frame clones only, with some absent. Found here are about 64,000 clones, 78% of them singletons; the top ten hold approximately 15%. Sequenced: peripheral blood. The V and J genes are TRBV5-1 and TRBJ2-5; TRBD2 agrees at 10 bases. The clonotype originates from a man in his 60s with COVID-19, enrolled during active disease. The CDR3 is CASQIWGLALQETQYF. The CDR3 DNA reads TGCGCCAGCCAGATATGGGGACTAGCGCTCCAAGAGACCCAGTACTTC.